In its sample, the clone carrying this T cell receptor beta chain was seen a few times. The data derive from a study of blood T cell repertoires in COVID-19. Study details: Acute and convalescent COVID-19 specimens originated in the United States, Italy and Spain. T cells, B-cell-depleted T cells, or PBMCs supplied cDNA or gDNA.

After removal of 3 bases from V and 7 bases from J, the junction contained 5 bases not matched to a gene. Germline V gene data show CDR1 as LNHDA and CDR2 as SQIVND (reference sequence). The CDR3 sequence is 15 residues long. As originally analysed: Estimated nucleated cell counts came from reference gene primer amplification. The protocol was immunoSEQ multiplex PCR, while the TCRdb copy is restricted to in-frame clones and leaves out a portion. V, J and clone size reflect that table, while D and trimming were determined from the DNA. The sample contains under 250,000 clones, roughly 80% of which appear only once.

The genes are TRBV19 and TRBJ2-3; 12 bases agree with TRBD1. The specimen sequenced was peripheral blood. The source of this sequence is a man in his forties or fifties with active or convalescent COVID-19. In DNA form, the CDR3 reads TGTGCCAGTAGTATCCCGGGACAGGGGGCATATACGCAGTATTTT. It is translated as CASSIPGQGAYTQYF.